These 10 T cell receptor beta chains share one sample of origin, sequenced in a study of CD8+ T cells in alopecia areata. cDNA prepared by RNA extraction and subsequent reverse transcription served as the template for sequencing. The protocol was immunoSEQ multiplex PCR, while the TCRdb copy is restricted to in-frame clones and leaves out a portion. The sample includes about 130,000 clones, 58% of them seen just once. Material: CD4+ T cells sorted from blood, obtained at week 0. These TCRs come from a human donor with alopecia areata.

The J gene is TRBJ2-6, the V gene TRBV4-2; no firm D call. V was pared by 4 bases and J by 0 bases, with 19 bases between. The CDR3 length is 19 residues. CDR1 is LGHNA, CDR2 YNFKEQ, per germline. This CDR3 is CASSPRPYPAFSGANVLTF. The CDR3 coding sequence is TGTGCCAGCAGCCCTCGGCCCTACCCCGCCTTCTCTGGGGCCAACGTCCTGACTTTC.

This clone was observed once. This CDR3 reads CASSIGTGDNQPQHF. For the CDR3, the DNA is TGTGCCAGTAGTATAGGGACAGGAGATAATCAGCCCCAGCATTTT. The genes are TRBV19 and TRBJ1-5; TRBD1 matches 7 bases. V trimming: 1 base; J trimming: 4 bases; junction bases outside the gene matches: 4. The CDR3 covers 15 residues. Germline CDR1 reads LNHDA; CDR2 reads SQIVND (reference sequence).

The chain recombines TRBV18 with TRBJ1-3; D perhaps matches TRBD1 (6 bases). The germline V gene encodes CDR1 KGHSH and CDR2 LQKENI. Trimming left V 3 bases short and J 4 bases short, with 10 bases between. The CDR3 loop spans 14 amino acids. The CDR3 DNA reads as TGTGCCAGCTCACCTCAGGGGACGGGAAACACCATATATTTT. Amino acid sequence: CASSPQGTGNTIYF.

This clone was observed a few times. A much more abundant neighbour one base away suggests this may be a read error. Other DNA sequences within the sample encode an identical CDR3. V gene TRBV28 combines with J gene TRBJ2-7; unclear D gene. From germline, CDR1 is MDHEN and CDR2 SYDVKM. V gave up 2 bases and J gave up 2 bases, with 7 bases separating them. The CDR3 contains 13 residues. The CDR3 sequence is CASSLAGTYEQYF. The CDR3 nucleotides are TGTGCCAGCAGTTTAGCCGGTACCTACGAGCAGTACTTC.

J is TRBJ2-5 and V is TRBV5-4; tentatively, D is TRBD2 (7 bases). V lost 4 bases and J lost 5, with 18 bases in between. Germline-derived CDR1 and CDR2 are SGHNT and YYREEE (reference sequence). The CDR3 is 15 amino acids. CDR3 amino acids: CASSPMAGAKETQYF. In nucleotides, the CDR3 is TGTGCCAGCAGCCCCATGGCGGGGGCGAAGGAGACCCAGTACTTC.

This clone was found a few times. The chain is built from TRBV21-1 and TRBJ2-7; the table calls TRBD2, which could not be checked here. TRBV21-1 is reported as a pseudogene. This CDR3 has 16 residues. The CDR3 nucleotides are TGTGCCAGCATCCGCTTACGGTGGATTAGCAGTTACGAGCAGTACTTC. This codes for CASIRLRWISSYEQYF.

CDR3 DNA: TGCGCCAGCAGCCTTACCGCGGGACTCCCCAGCTCCTACAATGAGCAGTTCTTC. Protein: CASSLTAGLPSSYNEQFF. The chain links TRBV4-1 to TRBJ2-1; D possibly corresponds to TRBD2 (6 bases). Trimming took 4 bases from V and 0 from J, leaving 19 bases between them. CDR3 length equals 18 residues. Germline V lookup: CDR1 MGHRA, CDR2 YSYEKL.

J is TRBJ2-2 and V is TRBV4-2; 11 positions match TRBD2. Germline CDR1 LGHNA, CDR2 YNFKEQ. Trimming at V came to 1 base and at J to 5 bases, leaving 3 bases not matched to a gene. The CDR3 extends over 16 amino acids. The CDR3 loop is CASSQALAGGTGELFF. DNA of the CDR3: TGTGCCAGCAGCCAAGCTCTAGCGGGAGGTACCGGGGAGCTGTTTTTT.

The V gene is TRBV7-2, the J gene TRBJ2-1; D not certain. Trimming left V 5 bases short and J 7 bases short, with 12 bases between. Germline CDR1 reads SGHTA; CDR2 reads FQGNSA. CDR3 length: 13 amino acids. CDR3 DNA sequence: TGTGCCAGCAGCGTTCGCTTTCGGAATGAGCAGTTCTTC. Residues: CASSVRFRNEQFF. Full variable domain (outside the CDR3, taken from reference TRBV7-2 and TRBJ2-1): GAGVSQSPSNKVTEKGKDVELRCDPISGHTALYWYRQSLGQGLEFLIYFQGNSAPDKSGLPSDRFSAERTGGSVSTLTIQRTQQEDSAVYLCASSVRFRNEQFFGPGTRLTVL.

The chain has TRBV29-1 and TRBJ2-5; 8 bases line up with TRBD1. The J segment lost 4 bases and the V segment lost 5 bases, leaving 6 bases of the junction unmatched. Germline V lookup: CDR1 SQVTM, CDR2 ANQGSEA. The CDR3 sequence is 13 residues long. The CDR3: CSVLGTGPETQYF. As DNA, the CDR3 is TGCAGCGTTTTAGGGACAGGCCCAGAGACCCAGTACTTC.